The 20 T cell receptor beta chains in this list originate from one sample, sequenced in a study of cytomegalovirus exposure and HLA in healthy donors. In the PCR, 60 Vbeta and 13 Jbeta primers were used. Clones were sequenced by immunoSEQ multiplex PCR, and TCRdb holds only the in-frame ones, with some missing. The sample consists of more than 140,000 clones, approximately 84% of them appearing once. Specimen: PBMCs. The receptors here all came from a woman between 35 and 50 years old in good health and CMV-seronegative.

The V and J genes are TRBV4-3 and TRBJ1-4; no clear D gene. Germline CDR1 reads LGHNA; CDR2 reads YSLEER. The length of the CDR3 is 13 residues. V lost 0 bases and J lost 7, with 6 bases in between. The CDR3 DNA reads TGCGCCAGCAGCCAAGAGGCCAGTGAAAAACTGTTTTTT. Translating it yields CASSQEASEKLFF.

This chain links TRBV2 with TRBJ2-1; D is undetermined. CDR3 size: 15 residues. The germline V gene has CDR1 SNHLY and CDR2 FYNNEI. V was pared by 3 bases and J by 0 bases, with 9 bases between. This chain's CDR3 is CASSDPSSSYNEQFF. The CDR3 DNA reads as TGTGCCAGCAGTGACCCCTCGAGCTCCTACAATGAGCAGTTCTTC.

On this clone: Likely a read error: the CDR3 ends without its conserved phenylalanine or tryptophan. This sequence joins TRBV27 and TRBJ1-2; D may be TRBD1 (6 bases). Germline loops: CDR1 MNHEY, CDR2 SMNVEV (reference sequence). The ends were cut back, 2 bases at V and 5 bases at J, with 15 bases in the middle. The CDR3 loop spans 15 amino acids. CDR3 nucleotides: TGTGCCAGCAGTTTAAAAACGACAGGAGCTTATGGCTACACCCTC. This sequence encodes CASSLKTTGAYGYTL.

The chain combines TRBV7-9 with TRBJ2-7; 13 bases match TRBD2. This CDR3 region has 15 residues. CDR1 and CDR2 (germline): SEHNR, FQNEAQ (reference sequence). V lost 2 bases to trimming and J lost 7 bases; unmatched junction nucleotides: 5. CDR3 DNA: TGTGCCAGCAGCTTAAGGGGACTAGCGGGAAATGAGCAGTACTTC. It is translated as CASSLRGLAGNEQYF.

The V and J genes are TRBV7-9 and TRBJ2-2; D gene unclear. Per germline, CDR1 SEHNR and CDR2 FQNEAQ (reference sequence). With 5 bases removed from V and 5 bases from J, the gap between germline ends came to 9 bases. The CDR3 runs to 13 residues. For the CDR3, the DNA is TGTGCCAGCAGCAATAGCAGAACCGGGGAGCTGTTTTTT. It yields the protein CASSNSRTGELFF.

DNA of the CDR3: TGTGCCAGCAGCGTCCTTACGGGACAGCCTGCCTATGGCTACACCTTC. Its translation: CASSVLTGQPAYGYTF. The J gene is TRBJ1-2, the V gene TRBV7-2; 7 bases match TRBD1. Trimming at V came to 5 bases and at J to 4 bases, leaving 13 bases not matched to a gene. The CDR3 has 16 residues. In germline, CDR1 is SGHTA, CDR2 FQGNSA.

The chain is built from TRBV7-8 and TRBJ1-5; D is unclear. Germline V CDR1 and CDR2: SGHVS, FQNEAQ. V lost 0 bases, J lost 3 bases, and 12 bases lay in between. The CDR3 has 16 amino acids. The CDR3 region has the DNA TGTGCCAGCAGCTTAGCTTCCCGGGGAGACAATCAGCCCCAGCATTTT. Translating gives CASSLASRGDNQPQHF. Filled out from reference TRBV7-8 and TRBJ1-5, the complete variable domain reads GAGVSQSPRYKVAKRGQDVALRCDPISGHVSLFWYQQALGQGPEFLTYFQNEAQLDKSGLPSDRFFAERPEGSVSTLKIQRTQQEDSAVYLCASSLASRGDNQPQHFGDGTRLSIL.

The chain is built from TRBV11-3 and TRBJ2-3; a possible D gene is TRBD2 (5 bases). The length of the CDR3 is 15 residues. Trimming took off 0 bases at V and 5 bases at J, with 12 bases between the two ends. Germline assignment: CDR1 SGHNT and CDR2 YENEEA. The CDR3 DNA reads TGTGCCAGCAGCTTAGATCGGCTAGAGGGAGATACGCAGTATTTT. As protein: CASSLDRLEGDTQYF.

The chain has TRBV6-1 and TRBJ2-7, with a weak D call TRBD1 (7 bases). The CDR3 has 15 amino acids. V lost 0 bases, J lost 4 bases, and 13 bases lay in between. Germline V lookup: CDR1 MNHNS, CDR2 SASEGT. CDR3 protein: CASSEAPGGTYEQYF. DNA of the CDR3: TGTGCCAGCAGTGAAGCGCCAGGGGGGACATACGAGCAGTACTTC.

V and J are TRBV27 and TRBJ2-7; D call uncertain. The CDR3 is 15 residues long. In germline, CDR1 is MNHEY, CDR2 SMNVEV (reference sequence). The V end was cut by 5 bases, the J end by 6 bases, with 20 bases between. As DNA, the CDR3 is TGTGCCAGCAGTCGAAAAGGAGAAGCCTTGGGCGAGCAGTACTTC. Its protein is CASSRKGEALGEQYF.

The rearrangement joins TRBV4-2 to TRBJ1-2, with a weak D call TRBD1 (5 bases). CDR3 length equals 16 residues. Germline CDR1 LGHNA, CDR2 YNFKEQ. Trimming left V 1 base short and J 8 bases short, with 20 bases between. The CDR3 DNA is TGTGCCAGCAGCCAAGCACTGGAGGGGATCACCCACGGCTACACCTTC. Translating it yields CASSQALEGITHGYTF.

This clone was observed once. The chain is built from TRBV18 and TRBJ2-1; TRBD1 agrees at 9 bases. The CDR3 length is 13 residues. Germline CDR1 reads KGHSH; CDR2 reads LQKENI. J gave up 15 bases and V 5 bases, and 11 bases lay outside the gene matches. DNA for the CDR3: TGTGCCAGCTCATCCGAGGACAGGGGACATCTGTTCTTC. It translates to CASSSEDRGHLFF. Filled out from reference TRBV18 and TRBJ2-1, the complete variable domain reads NAGVMQNPRHLVRRRGQEARLRCSPMKGHSHVYWYRQLPEEGLKFMVYLQKENIIDESGMPKERFSAEFPKEGPSILRIQQVVRGDSAAYFCASSSEDRGHLFFGPGTRLTVL.

This chain uses TRBV7-9 with TRBJ2-3; TRBD1 agrees at 9 bases. The length of the CDR3 is 18 residues. Germline loops: CDR1 SEHNR, CDR2 FQNEAQ (reference sequence). The junction had 14 bases not matched to a gene; V was cut back by 4 bases and J by 3 bases. The CDR3 protein is CASSSYLTGQGKTDTQYF. The CDR3 DNA follows: TGTGCCAGCAGCTCTTACCTTACGGGACAGGGAAAGACAGATACGCAGTATTTT.

The V call is TRBV11-1, the J call TRBJ2-3; D not certain. Between the trimmed V and J ends, which lost 0 bases and 1 base, there was a span of 17 bases. Germline V gives CDR1 SGHAT, CDR2 FQDESV (reference sequence). There are 18 residues in the CDR3. In DNA, the CDR3 is TGTGCCAGCAGCTTAGCGCGAATAGAAGTAGTCGGCACAGATACGCAGTATTTT. Its translation is CASSLARIEVVGTDTQYF. The complete variable domain, with remaining parts taken from reference TRBV11-1 and TRBJ2-3, reads EAEVAQSPRYKITEKSQAVAFWCDPISGHATLYWYRQILGQGPELLVQFQDESVVDDSQLPKDRFSAERLKGVDSTLKIQPAELGDSAMYLCASSLARIEVVGTDTQYFGPGTRLTVL.

This clone was seen just once. This chain uses TRBV5-4 with TRBJ2-7; 8 bases are a match to TRBD1. V was clipped by 4 bases and J by 3 bases; unmatched bases: 18. The CDR3 totals 18 residues. CDR1 SGHNT and CDR2 YYREEE come from the germline V gene (reference sequence). CDR3 region: CASSRTGYGFVGIYEQYF. DNA for the CDR3: TGTGCCAGCAGCCGGACAGGGTACGGGTTTGTTGGGATCTACGAGCAGTACTTC. Using reference TRBV5-4 and TRBJ2-7 for the parts outside the CDR3, the full variable domain is ETGVTQSPTHLIKTRGQQVTLRCSSQSGHNTVSWYQQALGQGPQFIFQYYREEENGRGNFPPRFSGLQFPNYSSELNVNALELDDSALYLCASSRTGYGFVGIYEQYFGPGTRLTVT.

This clone was seen more than once but under ten times. V and J are TRBV6-6 and TRBJ2-2, with 9 bases lining up with TRBD2. The CDR3 length is 14 residues. Germline CDR1 MNHNY, CDR2 SVGAGI (reference sequence). V lost 10 bases and J lost 9; bases outside the gene matches: 12. The DNA for the CDR3 is TGTGCCACCATCACCGGGACTAGCTATCGGGAGCTGTTTTTT. Translating it yields CATITGTSYRELFF.

The chain couples TRBV21-1 to TRBJ2-1; no DNA check was done on the table's D call, TRBD1. TRBV21-1 is reported as a pseudogene. CDR3 length: 20 residues. The DNA of the CDR3 is TGTGCCAGCAGCAAGGGGACAGGGGGCAGTAATAGCGAGCGGTGGAATGAGCAGTTCTTC. Protein product: CASSKGTGGSNSERWNEQFF.

V is TRBV5-6 and J is TRBJ1-2; D might be TRBD1 (5 bases). Germline CDR1 is SGHDT and CDR2 is YYEEEE. This CDR3 has 15 residues. Trimming took off 0 bases at V and 1 base at J, with 10 bases between the two ends. The CDR3 coding sequence is TGTGCCAGCAGCTTGGTGGGGGGAAGTAACTATGGCTACACCTTC. Protein: CASSLVGGSNYGYTF.

The rearrangement links TRBV4-2 to TRBJ2-1, with D perhaps matching TRBD2 (5 bases). Germline V gene lookup returns CDR1 LGHNA and CDR2 YNFKEQ. There are 15 residues in the CDR3. V was pared by 4 bases and J by 9 bases, with 19 bases between. CDR3 sequence reads: CASSRRELEGFEQFF. The CDR3 region has the DNA TGTGCCAGCAGCCGTCGTGAACTAGAAGGATTTGAGCAGTTCTTC.

The J gene is TRBJ1-4, the V gene TRBV19; 8 nucleotides line up with TRBD1. With V trimmed by 4 bases and J by 7 bases, 5 bases remained unmatched. This CDR3 region has 14 residues. Per the germline V gene, CDR1 is LNHDA and CDR2 is SQIVND (reference sequence). The chain's CDR3 is CASSTDRVGEKLFF. The CDR3 region has the DNA TGTGCCAGTAGTACGGACAGGGTGGGTGAAAAACTGTTTTTT.